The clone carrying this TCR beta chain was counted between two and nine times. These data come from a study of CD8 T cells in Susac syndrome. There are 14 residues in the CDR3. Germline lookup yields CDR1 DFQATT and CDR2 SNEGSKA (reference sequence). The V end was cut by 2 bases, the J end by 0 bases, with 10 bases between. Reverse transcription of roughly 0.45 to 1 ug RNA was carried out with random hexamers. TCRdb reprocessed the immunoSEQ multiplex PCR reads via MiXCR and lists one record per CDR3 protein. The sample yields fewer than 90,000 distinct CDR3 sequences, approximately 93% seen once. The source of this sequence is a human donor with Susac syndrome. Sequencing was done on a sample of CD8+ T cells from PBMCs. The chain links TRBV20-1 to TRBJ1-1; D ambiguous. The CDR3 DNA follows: TGCAGTGCTAGAACCGGTTCTATGAACACTGAAGCTTTCTTT. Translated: CSARTGSMNTEAFF.